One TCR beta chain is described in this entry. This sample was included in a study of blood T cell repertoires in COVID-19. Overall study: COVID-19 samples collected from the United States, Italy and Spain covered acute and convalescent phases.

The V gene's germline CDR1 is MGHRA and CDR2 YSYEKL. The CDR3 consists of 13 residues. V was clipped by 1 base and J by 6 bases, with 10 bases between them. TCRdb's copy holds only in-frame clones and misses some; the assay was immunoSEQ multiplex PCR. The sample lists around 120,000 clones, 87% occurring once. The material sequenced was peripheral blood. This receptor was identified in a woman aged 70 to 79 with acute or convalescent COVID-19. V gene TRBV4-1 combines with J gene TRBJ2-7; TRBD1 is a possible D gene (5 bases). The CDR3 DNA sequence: TGCGCCAGCAGCCAAGTCGGTCAGGGCGAGCAGTACTTC. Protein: CASSQVGQGEQYF.